This T cell receptor (beta chain) was captured in a study of human T cells and chemical hapten exposure. Whole-study context: Sensitization used 2% DPC on around 2 cm by around 2 cm upper inner arm skin. Study findings and constraints: With DPC sensitization, TCRs exceeding 1 in 1000 frequency showed no change. A positive correlation with patch test score was found for PT1 expanded TCR counts.

This clonotype was picked up a small number of times. The antigen remains unidentified. Each CDR3 protein gets one entry after TCRdb re-called the RACE reads with MiXCR. This sample has under 200,000 distinct CDR3 sequences, with almost 30% found just once. Time point here: pre-sensitization, week 0. Specified treatment: therapeutic diphenylcyclopropenone sensitization with weekly scalp DPC. There are 14 residues in the CDR3. Germline V lookup: CDR1 KGHSY, CDR2 FQNENV. The V gene lost 4 bases and the J gene lost 5 bases, with 12 bases spanning the gap. The clonotype originates from a woman aged 25 to 45 with alopecia areata. Some clones in this sample may be carry-over from other donors' samples. The V call is TRBV16, the J call TRBJ1-5; D gene uncertain. This specimen was whole blood, taken in connection with sensitization to the hapten diphenylcyclopropenone (DPC). CDR3 DNA sequence: TGTGCCAGCAGCCGCGGTGATGAGGATCAGCCCCAGCATTTT. This sequence encodes CASSRGDEDQPQHF. The full variable domain, rest sourced from reference TRBV16 and TRBJ1-5, is GEEVAQTPKHLVRGEGQKAKLYCAPIKGHSYVFWYQQVLKNEFKFLISFQNENVFDETGMPKERFSAKCLPNSPCSLEIQATKLEDSAVYFCASSRGDEDQPQHFGDGTRLSIL.